This T cell receptor beta chain was sequenced in a study of blood T cell repertoires in COVID-19. Assay used: immunoSEQ multiplex PCR; TCRdb lists only in-frame clones, some missing. The table lists about 150,000 clones, less than 95% of them singletons. Germline CDR1 and CDR2: SGHNT and YYREEE (reference sequence). Trimming at V came to 1 base and at J to 4 bases, leaving 3 bases not matched to a gene. This CDR3 spans 17 amino acids. This rearrangement joins TRBV5-4 to TRBJ2-6, with 12 nucleotides matching TRBD2. The material sequenced was peripheral blood. The source of this sequence is a man between 50 and 59 years old with acute or convalescent COVID-19. The DNA of the CDR3 is TGTGCCAGCAGCTTGCTAGCGGGAGGGAGGGGGGCCAACGTCCTGACTTTC. Protein product: CASSLLAGGRGANVLTF.